One and the same sample provided the 32 T cell receptor beta chains below, sequenced in a study of beta chain features in type 1 diabetes. The investigators reverse transcribed all of the isolated RNA, so they sequenced expressed TCRB transcripts. Sequencing used immunoSEQ multiplex PCR; TCRdb keeps in-frame clones, though not all of them. The table lists approximately 120,000 clones, around 15% of them singletons, with 2% to 3% in the top ten. Study-level findings and limits: Type 1 diabetes patients had TCRB CDR3s that were shorter (moderately but significantly so) in all four CD4+ subsets.

Their specific antigens are unknown. Material: central memory CD4+ T cells from blood. The origin of the receptors is a man between 18 and 35 years old with type 1 diabetes.

This clone was recorded many times. The chain has TRBV29-1 and TRBJ1-2; TRBD1 is a possible D gene (6 bases). Germline V gene sequence: CDR1 SQVTM, CDR2 ANQGSEA. V was pared by 6 bases and J by 8 bases, with 19 bases between. The CDR3 sequence is 13 residues long. The CDR3 is CSVGGTLVEGYTF. CDR3 DNA sequence: TGCAGCGTGGGGGGCACCCTGGTTGAAGGCTACACCTTC.

This chain connects TRBV2 to TRBJ1-4, with no clear D. In germline, CDR1 is SNHLY, CDR2 FYNNEI. V lost 4 bases to trimming and J lost 4 bases, with 7 bases between them. CDR3 length: 13 residues. For the CDR3, the DNA is TGTGCCAGCAGTGCTGACTTTAATGAAAAACTGTTTTTT. Translation gives CASSADFNEKLFF.

The chain uses TRBV6-6 and TRBJ2-1; TRBD2 aligns across 10 bases. Trimming took 0 bases from V and 8 from J; bases not matched to a gene: 7. Germline V gene lookup returns CDR1 MNHNY and CDR2 SVGAGI (reference sequence). The CDR3 loop spans 16 amino acids. The DNA of the CDR3 is TGTGCCAGCAGTTACTCGGCCAGCGGGAGGGAGTATGAGCAGTTCTTC. It specifies CASSYSASGREYEQFF.

This clone was found a few times. V gene TRBV2 combines with J gene TRBJ2-4, with unresolved D. Looked up from germline, CDR1 is SNHLY and CDR2 is FYNNEI. V shed 8 bases and J shed 0 bases, with 11 bases lying between them. The CDR3 spans 14 residues. CDR3 in DNA: TGTGCCAGCCTCGAGGACGTAGCCAAAAACATTCAGTACTTC. This gives the protein CASLEDVAKNIQYF. Variable domain in full (rest from reference TRBV2 and TRBJ2-4): EPEVTQTPSHQVTQMGQEVILRCVPISNHLYFYWYRQILGQKVEFLVSFYNNEISEKSEIFDDQFSVERPDGSNFTLKIRSTKLEDSAMYFCASLEDVAKNIQYFGAGTRLSVL.

CDR3: CSVEGTVGTDTQYF. The CDR3 DNA sequence: TGCAGCGTTGAAGGGACCGTCGGCACAGATACGCAGTATTTT. The chain links TRBV29-1 to TRBJ2-3; no clear D. Germline-derived CDR1 and CDR2 are SQVTM and ANQGSEA. The CDR3 sequence is 14 residues long. The V end was cut by 1 base, the J end by 1 base, with 9 bases between.

This clone was counted between two and nine times. The rearrangement joins TRBV5-1 to TRBJ2-1; D is possibly TRBD2 (6 bases). V lost 2 bases and J 13 bases, leaving 19 bases between the germline ends. This CDR3 has 14 residues. From germline, CDR1 is SGHRS and CDR2 YFSETQ. The CDR3 spells CASSFYARRGGQFF. The CDR3 DNA sequence: TGCGCCAGCAGCTTCTATGCAAGGCGGGGAGGACAGTTCTTC.

This clone was observed many times. The chain uses TRBV4-2 and TRBJ2-3; 7 bases agree with TRBD2. The V and J ends lost 1 base and 4 bases, in that order; junction bases with no gene match: 11. The CDR3 has 17 residues. Germline V CDR1 and CDR2: LGHNA, YNFKEQ. In DNA, the CDR3 is TGTGCCAGCAGCCAAGTACTAGCGTTAGGGGCCCCAGATACGCAGTATTTT. Its protein product is CASSQVLALGAPDTQYF.

The chain is built from TRBV7-8 and TRBJ2-5; 7 nucleotides line up with TRBD1. The CDR3 spans 16 residues. The junction had 11 bases not matched to a gene; V was cut back by 2 bases and J by 5 bases. CDR1 is SGHVS, CDR2 FQNEAQ, per germline. CDR3 in DNA: TGTGCCAGCAGCTTAAGACAGGGCTTCCCGGGGGAGACCCAGTACTTC. Protein: CASSLRQGFPGETQYF.

This clone was recorded only once. This chain connects TRBV30 to TRBJ1-6; D gene unclear. This CDR3 is built from 13 residues. Germline V CDR1 and CDR2: GTSNPN, SVGIG (reference sequence). Trimming took off 7 bases at V and 9 bases at J, with 16 bases between the two ends. The CDR3 nucleotides read TGTGCCTCCCGTACCCCCGGAGGTTCACCCCTCCACTTT. Translated, it gives CASRTPGGSPLHF.

This clone was recorded many times. The chain uses TRBV7-9 and TRBJ2-5; no clear D. CDR1 and CDR2 from the germline V gene are SEHNR and FQNEAQ (reference sequence). The CDR3 consists of 16 residues. Trimming took off 1 base at V and 2 bases at J, with 14 bases between the two ends. The CDR3 reads CASSLVATTRQETQYF. Written as DNA, the CDR3 is TGTGCCAGCAGCTTAGTAGCTACGACTCGACAAGAGACCCAGTACTTC.

The table lists this clone with many counts. V and J are TRBV5-1 and TRBJ2-7, with TRBD1 matching 7 bases. V lost 7 bases and J lost 5; bases outside the gene matches: 12. The CDR3 covers 14 residues. The V gene's germline CDR1 is SGHRS and CDR2 YFSETQ. DNA for the CDR3: TGCGCCAGCTCGGGACAGCTCGCATTCCACGAGCAGTACTTC. Protein product: CASSGQLAFHEQYF. Together with reference TRBV5-1 and TRBJ2-7, the CDR3 gives the full variable domain: KAGVTQTPRYLIKTRGQQVTLSCSPISGHRSVSWYQQTPGQGLQFLFEYFSETQRNKGNFPGRFSGRQFSNSRSEMNVSTLELGDSALYLCASSGQLAFHEQYFGPGTRLTVT.

The rearrangement links TRBV30 to TRBJ1-1, with 9 bases that match TRBD1. V lost 3 bases and J lost 1; bases outside the gene matches: 3. The CDR3 spans 14 residues. From germline, CDR1 is GTSNPN and CDR2 SVGIG (reference sequence). CDR3 region: CAWRGTGSNTEAFF. The CDR3 DNA reads as TGTGCCTGGAGGGGGACAGGGTCGAACACTGAAGCTTTCTTT.

Only a few counts were recorded for this clone. DNA of the CDR3: TGTGCCTGGAGTGTACGGGTCCGTGGCGAGCAGTACTTC. Translating gives CAWSVRVRGEQYF. This chain joins TRBV30 and TRBJ2-7, with no clear D. V was trimmed by 0 bases and J by 6 bases, leaving 12 bases between them. Per the germline V gene, CDR1 is GTSNPN and CDR2 is SVGIG (reference sequence). CDR3 size: 13 residues. Full variable domain (missing parts from reference TRBV30 and TRBJ2-7): SQTIHQWPATLVQPVGSPLSLECTVEGTSNPNLYWYRQAAGRGLQLLFYSVGIGQISSEVPQNLSASRPQDRQFILSSKKLLLSDSGFYLCAWSVRVRGEQYFGPGTRLTVT.

The rearrangement joins TRBV30 to TRBJ2-7, with 8 nucleotides matching TRBD2. The junction had 9 bases not matched to a gene; V was cut back by 0 bases and J by 2 bases. CDR3 size: 16 residues. Germline V gives CDR1 GTSNPN, CDR2 SVGIG (reference sequence). As DNA, the CDR3 is TGTGCCTGGAGTGTATTTTTAGCGGGAAGAACCTACGAGCAGTACTTC. Amino acid sequence: CAWSVFLAGRTYEQYF. Filled out from reference TRBV30 and TRBJ2-7, the complete variable domain reads SQTIHQWPATLVQPVGSPLSLECTVEGTSNPNLYWYRQAAGRGLQLLFYSVGIGQISSEVPQNLSASRPQDRQFILSSKKLLLSDSGFYLCAWSVFLAGRTYEQYFGPGTRLTVT.

The chain is built from TRBV10-3 and TRBJ2-5; possibly TRBD2 for D (6 bases). This CDR3 contains 14 residues. The V end was cut by 4 bases, the J end by 1 base, with 10 bases between. CDR1 and CDR2 from the germline V gene are ENHRY and SYGVKD. The CDR3 DNA reads as TGTGCCATCAGTGGGGTACTAGCCCAAGAGACCCAGTACTTC. This encodes CAISGVLAQETQYF.

This clone turned up a few times. This chain links TRBV18 with TRBJ2-7, with 9 bases aligning to TRBD1. Germline lookup yields CDR1 KGHSH and CDR2 LQKENI. The CDR3 consists of 15 residues. V was clipped by 4 bases and J by 2 bases; unmatched bases: 6. The chain's CDR3 is CASSLGQGLTYEQYF. CDR3 in DNA: TGTGCCAGCTCACTTGGACAGGGGCTCACCTACGAGCAGTACTTC.

The chain uses TRBV28 and TRBJ2-1; 8 bases align to TRBD1. After removal of 5 bases from V and 7 bases from J, the junction contained 10 bases not matched to a gene. From germline, CDR1 is MDHEN and CDR2 SYDVKM. This CDR3 contains 15 residues. CDR3 region: CASSPPGQATNEQFF. For the CDR3, the DNA is TGTGCCAGCAGTCCTCCGGGACAGGCCACTAATGAGCAGTTCTTC.

By proportion, this clone is medium-sized. V and J are TRBV11-1 and TRBJ2-4; D possibly corresponds to TRBD2 (5 bases). V gave up 2 bases and J gave up 9 bases, with 11 bases separating them. Germline assignment: CDR1 SGHAT and CDR2 FQDESV (reference sequence). The CDR3 spans 13 residues. The CDR3 DNA reads TGTGCCAGCAGCTTACGATCTGGAGGCATTCAGTACTTC. Translated, it gives CASSLRSGGIQYF.

The genes are TRBV4-2 and TRBJ1-5; no reliable D call. CDR1 and CDR2 (germline): LGHNA, YNFKEQ. There are 16 residues in the CDR3. V lost 0 bases and J lost 0, with 9 bases in between. CDR3 DNA: TGTGCCAGCAGCCAAGACTATTCACTTAGCAATCAGCCCCAGCATTTT. Translation gives CASSQDYSLSNQPQHF.

The chain couples TRBV29-1 to TRBJ2-1, with 10 bases identical to TRBD1. The CDR3 loop spans 13 amino acids. The junction had 4 bases not matched to a gene; V was cut back by 5 bases and J by 6 bases. Germline CDR1 and CDR2: SQVTM and ANQGSEA. CDR3 sequence reads: CSVRQGASNEQFF. The CDR3 DNA sequence: TGCAGCGTTCGACAGGGGGCAAGCAATGAGCAGTTCTTC.

There are a few counts of this clone. This chain joins TRBV6-5 and TRBJ2-3, with no clear D. This CDR3 has 15 residues. Germline V CDR1 and CDR2: MNHEY, SVGAGI. V was shortened by 0 bases and J by 4 bases, with 11 bases between the two germline ends. In DNA, the CDR3 is TGTGCCAGCAGTTACTCGACGTCCTGGCCAGATACGCAGTATTTT. It yields the protein CASSYSTSWPDTQYF.

The chain uses TRBV29-1 and TRBJ1-1; the match to TRBD1 covers 9 bases. Trimming removed 2 bases from V and 6 bases from J; junction bases left unmatched: 1. This CDR3 contains 12 residues. Germline lookup yields CDR1 SQVTM and CDR2 ANQGSEA. The CDR3 DNA is TGCAGCGTTGAAAGGACAGGGGCTGAAGCTTTCTTT. Its protein is CSVERTGAEAFF.

This clone was seen a handful of times. The chain has TRBV7-2 and TRBJ2-4, with unresolved D. The germline gives CDR1 SGHTA, CDR2 FQGNSA. The CDR3 loop spans 12 amino acids. V lost 1 base and J lost 5, with 3 bases in between. The CDR3 reads CASSLVENIQYF. The CDR3 DNA follows: TGTGCCAGCAGCTTAGTCGAAAACATTCAGTACTTC. Looking up the rest from reference TRBV7-2 and TRBJ2-4 gives the full variable domain: GAGVSQSPSNKVTEKGKDVELRCDPISGHTALYWYRQSLGQGLEFLIYFQGNSAPDKSGLPSDRFSAERTGGSVSTLTIQRTQQEDSAVYLCASSLVENIQYFGAGTRLSVL.

This clone showed up just a few times. V gene TRBV15 combines with J gene TRBJ2-4; D perhaps matches TRBD1 (6 bases). V shed 4 bases and J shed 0 bases, with 19 bases lying between them. Germline loops: CDR1 LNHNV, CDR2 YYDKDF (reference sequence). The CDR3 contains 18 residues. CDR3 bases: TGTGCCACCAGCACTTCGACAGGCCTGACCTTAGCCAAAAACATTCAGTACTTC. Amino acid sequence: CATSTSTGLTLAKNIQYF.

The genes are TRBV7-2 and TRBJ1-6; TRBD1 agrees at 7 bases. From germline, CDR1 is SGHTA and CDR2 FQGNSA. The CDR3 loop spans 15 amino acids. The J segment lost 10 bases and the V segment lost 1 base, leaving 7 bases of the junction unmatched. The CDR3 nucleotides are TGTGCCAGCAGCTTAGTTTCAGGGGGGGGATCACCCCTCCACTTT. Translated: CASSLVSGGGSPLHF.

In this sample, this clone turned up a few times. A junction end diverges from the germline sequence, so it may reflect a read error. V usage is TRBV7-7 and J usage is TRBJ2-6, with D hard to call. Germline CDR1 and CDR2: SSHAT and FNYEAQ (reference sequence). This CDR3 is 14 amino acids long. The DNA of the CDR3 is TGTGCTAGCAGTTCTAGCTCTGGGGCCAACGTCCTGACTTTC. Its translation: CASSSSSGANVLTF.

The chain couples TRBV5-1 to TRBJ2-5; 7 bases line up with TRBD2. This CDR3 region has 15 residues. V lost 4 bases and J lost 1; bases outside the gene matches: 7. Germline CDR1 SGHRS, CDR2 YFSETQ. CDR3 loop: CASSPALASQETQYF. The DNA for the CDR3 is TGCGCCAGCAGCCCGGCACTAGCGTCCCAAGAGACCCAGTACTTC.

V and J are TRBV29-1 and TRBJ2-7; 9 positions agree with TRBD2. This CDR3 has 13 residues. Trimming took 7 bases from V and 0 from J; bases not matched to a gene: 4. CDR1 and CDR2 from the germline V gene are SQVTM and ANQGSEA. CDR3: CSAAGGISYEQYF. For the CDR3, the DNA is TGCAGCGCCGCGGGGGGGATCTCCTACGAGCAGTACTTC.

This clone was detected a few times. The CDR3 nucleotides read TGTGCCAGCAGTGAAGGTTTAGCCGTTGAGACCCAGTACTTC. Translated: CASSEGLAVETQYF. The chain uses TRBV6-1 and TRBJ2-5; D unclear. The CDR3 extends over 14 amino acids. Trimming took off 1 base at V and 5 bases at J, with 11 bases between the two ends. Germline V gene sequence: CDR1 MNHNS, CDR2 SASEGT.

In its sample, this clone was seen a few times. This CDR3 is also generated by other DNA sequences in the sample. The rearrangement joins TRBV18 to TRBJ1-5, with TRBD1 matching over 8 bases. Per germline, CDR1 KGHSH and CDR2 LQKENI. The CDR3 covers 16 residues. Unmatched junction bases numbered 4, after V lost 2 bases and J lost 1 base. CDR3: CASSPGQGGSNQPQHF. The CDR3, as DNA: TGTGCCAGCTCACCAGGACAGGGAGGGAGCAATCAGCCCCAGCATTTT.

The rearrangement joins TRBV28 to TRBJ2-1, with D possibly being TRBD1 (6 bases). Trimming took off 3 bases at V and 7 bases at J, with 16 bases between the two ends. Germline CDR1 is MDHEN and CDR2 is SYDVKM. The CDR3 consists of 15 residues. The DNA for the CDR3 is TGTGCCAGCAGTTTCCTGGACAGCCCGGGGAATGAGCAGTTCTTC. Translation: CASSFLDSPGNEQFF.

There are a few counts of this clone. The gene calls are TRBV7-2 and TRBJ1-2, with 9 bases lining up with TRBD1. The V and J ends lost 8 bases and 5 bases, in that order; junction bases with no gene match: 3. The CDR3 totals 12 residues. The V gene's germline CDR1 is SGHTA and CDR2 FQGNSA. The CDR3 loop reads CASGTGLYGYTF. DNA of the CDR3: TGTGCCAGCGGGACAGGGCTGTATGGCTACACCTTC.